One TCR beta chain is described in this entry. Its target is unknown. This sample was taken from a study of molecular identifiers for immune sequencing clone quantification. Study overall: Five portions were made in replicates from RNA of roughly 18,000 or 92,000 naive CD8 cells, and four underwent sequencing. Study-wide findings and caveats: Highly expanded clone sizes could end up underestimated if a barcode were shared by identical TCR molecules.

The CDR3 contains 13 residues. Germline loops: CDR1 GTSNPN, CDR2 SVGIG (reference sequence). V lost 8 bases to trimming and J lost 2 bases; unmatched junction nucleotides: 5. TCRdb independently ran MiXCR on the PCR reads; one entry per CDR3 protein. The table includes under 600,000 distinct CDR3 sequences, roughly 25% detected once. The sequence came from a human donor in good health. Some libraries in this study had Jurkat cell RNA spiked in. The V and J genes are TRBV30 and TRBJ1-5, with 8 bases that match TRBD1. Source material: naive CD8+ T cells from blood, with Jurkat cell RNA spiked in. Documented subset: FACS-sorted CD8+CD4-CCR7+CD45RA+ naive T cells. In DNA form, the CDR3 reads TGTGCCATGGACAGGGAAGGCAATCAGCCCCAGCATTTT. This translates into CAMDREGNQPQHF. The full variable domain, its missing parts supplied by reference TRBV30 and TRBJ1-5, is SQTIHQWPATLVQPVGSPLSLECTVEGTSNPNLYWYRQAAGRGLQLLFYSVGIGQISSEVPQNLSASRPQDRQFILSSKKLLLSDSGFYLCAMDREGNQPQHFGDGTRLSIL.